Below are 27 T cell receptor beta chains sequenced from a single sample in a study of a mutant IDH1 vaccine in newly diagnosed glioma. Time point denoted: week 47, end of study. Doses consisted of 300 ug of mutant IDH1 20-mer peptide each, paired with topical imiquimod. These receptors' targets are unknown. Sequencing was performed with immunoSEQ multiplex PCR; in TCRdb, only in-frame clones are kept and a portion is missing. The data hold around 30,000 clones, with 87% observed a single time. Sequenced material: PBMCs, taken from a glioma patient whose treatment included an IDH1 peptide vaccine. The source of these receptors is a woman in her twenties or thirties with glioma.

The chain recombines TRBV18 with TRBJ1-1, with D possibly being TRBD1 (5 bases). CDR3 size: 17 residues. V was clipped by 8 bases and J by 0 bases, with 22 bases between them. Germline V gives CDR1 KGHSH, CDR2 LQKENI. The CDR3 nucleotides are TGTGCCAGCCCCCCCCAGGGATCCTTGGGGATGAACACTGAAGCTTTCTTT. It specifies CASPPQGSLGMNTEAFF.

The chain uses TRBV27 and TRBJ2-7; D tentatively fits TRBD1 or TRBD2 (5 bases each). V was cut by 6 bases and J by 3 bases, with 12 bases left in between. The CDR3 consists of 13 residues. Germline V gene sequence: CDR1 MNHEY, CDR2 SMNVEV (reference sequence). This CDR3 is CASSPGTNYEQYF. CDR3 DNA: TGTGCCAGCAGCCCCGGGACGAACTACGAGCAGTACTTC.

This clone is deemed medium-sized. The chain has TRBV7-8 and TRBJ2-5; 7 nucleotides line up with TRBD1. This CDR3 spans 15 amino acids. J gave up 5 bases and V 6 bases, and 12 bases lay outside the gene matches. Germline V gene data show CDR1 as SGHVS and CDR2 as FQNEAQ. The CDR3, as DNA: TGTGCCAGCAGTTCGCAACAGGGGCATCGGGAGACCCAGTACTTC. It yields the protein CASSSQQGHRETQYF.

The chain recombines TRBV30 with TRBJ1-4; D may be TRBD1 (5 bases). The CDR3 spans 14 residues. The germline gives CDR1 GTSNPN, CDR2 SVGIG (reference sequence). Trimming shortened V by 4 bases and J by 7 bases, and 16 bases separated the two germline ends. The CDR3 sequence: CAWTPRGKSEKLFF. In nucleotides, the CDR3 is TGTGCCTGGACGCCCCGGGGGAAAAGTGAAAAACTGTTTTTT.

This chain uses TRBV5-1 with TRBJ2-1; 15 nucleotides align to TRBD2. CDR1 and CDR2 (germline): SGHRS, YFSETQ. V lost 4 bases to trimming and J lost 4 bases; unmatched junction nucleotides: 6. The CDR3 covers 17 residues. CDR3 bases: TGCGCCAGCAGCCTGGGGACTAGCGGGGGGTTTTACAATGAGCAGTTCTTC. Translation gives CASSLGTSGGFYNEQFF.

The rearrangement links TRBV4-1 to TRBJ1-3, with 11 bases lining up with TRBD1. The CDR3 covers 14 residues. Looked up from germline, CDR1 is MGHRA and CDR2 is YSYEKL. The V gene end was trimmed by 4 bases and the J gene end by 8 bases; junction bases not matched to a gene: 4. CDR3: CASSLDRGQDTIYF. The CDR3 DNA is TGCGCCAGCAGCCTGGACAGGGGGCAGGACACCATATATTTT.

The rearrangement links TRBV13 to TRBJ2-7, with TRBD2 matching 7 bases. This CDR3 has 15 amino acids. With V trimmed by 6 bases and J by 6 bases, 14 bases remained unmatched. Germline CDR1 is PRHDT and CDR2 is FYEKMQ (reference sequence). The CDR3 loop is CASRGGRAPTAEQYF. The CDR3 nucleotides are TGTGCCAGCAGGGGGGGGAGGGCTCCCACTGCCGAGCAGTACTTC.

The chain is built from TRBV18 and TRBJ2-7; perhaps TRBD1 as D (6 bases). The germline gives CDR1 KGHSH, CDR2 LQKENI. The CDR3 sequence is 15 residues long. V was clipped by 3 bases and J by 4 bases, with 16 bases between them. CDR3 sequence: CASSPWGRGNYEQYF. The CDR3 region has the DNA TGTGCCAGCTCACCGTGGGGGCGAGGGAATTACGAGCAGTACTTC.

J is TRBJ2-5 and V is TRBV10-2; D remains unclear. CDR3 length equals 15 residues. With 5 bases removed from V and 7 bases from J, the gap between germline ends came to 20 bases. Germline loops: CDR1 WSHSY, CDR2 SAAADI. The CDR3 DNA is TGCGCCAGCAGTAGGTCGTTTGTGGTGGGCGGGACCCAGTACTTC. This gives the protein CASSRSFVVGGTQYF.

This chain joins TRBV10-3 and TRBJ1-6, with D hard to call. There are 12 residues in the CDR3. The V end was cut by 10 bases, the J end by 7 bases, with 11 bases between. The germline CDR1 and CDR2 sequences are ENHRY and SYGVKD. In DNA form, the CDR3 reads TGTGCCACCCGTCCGGACAATTCACCCCTCCACTTT. Amino acid sequence: CATRPDNSPLHF.

The chain couples TRBV15 to TRBJ1-6; unclear D gene. Trimming cost V 0 bases and J 0 bases, with 6 bases left between them. The CDR3 totals 16 residues. CDR1 and CDR2 from the germline V gene are LNHNV and YYDKDF (reference sequence). This CDR3 reads CATSRDGSSYNSPLHF. As DNA, the CDR3 is TGTGCCACCAGCAGAGATGGCAGCTCCTATAATTCACCCCTCCACTTT.

CDR3 sequence: CASSIGAGREPQHF. The CDR3 DNA reads as TGTGCCAGTAGTATCGGGGCAGGGAGGGAGCCCCAGCATTTT. The chain combines TRBV19 with TRBJ1-5; possible D gene TRBD1, 5 bases. CDR1 and CDR2 from the germline V gene are LNHDA and SQIVND (reference sequence). Between the trimmed V and J ends, which lost 3 bases and 8 bases, there was a span of 14 bases. This CDR3 is built from 14 residues.

The chain links TRBV6-5 to TRBJ2-3; D is unclear. The CDR3 extends over 13 amino acids. Germline CDR1 MNHEY, CDR2 SVGAGI. Trimming removed 6 bases at V and 5 bases at J, with 12 bases between. CDR3 protein: CASSNHLGDTQYF. The DNA for the CDR3 is TGTGCCAGCAGCAACCACTTAGGAGATACGCAGTATTTT.

The genes are TRBV7-8 and TRBJ2-3; TRBD1 matches at 8 bases. This CDR3 is 15 amino acids long. The V and J ends lost 5 bases and 3 bases, in that order; junction bases with no gene match: 7. CDR1 is SGHVS, CDR2 FQNEAQ, per germline. CDR3 nucleotides: TGTGCCAGCAGCACCCAGGGGGCCATTACAGATACGCAGTATTTT. It yields the protein CASSTQGAITDTQYF.

The chain is built from TRBV19 and TRBJ1-5; D gene uncertain. The CDR3 extends over 15 amino acids. Germline-derived CDR1 and CDR2 are LNHDA and SQIVND (reference sequence). V lost 6 bases and J 1 base, leaving 13 bases between the germline ends. CDR3 residues: CASSPSGKSNQPQHF. The CDR3, as DNA: TGTGCCAGTAGCCCCTCGGGGAAGAGCAATCAGCCCCAGCATTTT.

This chain connects TRBV7-9 to TRBJ2-3; D is undetermined. This CDR3 has 16 residues. V lost 5 bases and J 0 bases, leaving 15 bases between the germline ends. Germline CDR1 is SEHNR and CDR2 is FQNEAQ (reference sequence). CDR3 nucleotides: TGTGCCAGCAGCCGCCAGGTGCCCCAGAGCACAGATACGCAGTATTTT. It translates to CASSRQVPQSTDTQYF.

This sequence joins TRBV27 and TRBJ2-7; TRBD2 matches at 7 bases. The CDR3 is 13 residues long. Per germline, CDR1 MNHEY and CDR2 SMNVEV (reference sequence). The V and J ends lost 3 bases and 5 bases, in that order; junction bases with no gene match: 4. The CDR3 sequence: CASSLGGRNEQYF. The CDR3 region has the DNA TGTGCCAGCAGTTTGGGAGGGAGGAACGAGCAGTACTTC.

The chain carries TRBV2 and TRBJ2-1; possible D gene TRBD2, 6 bases. Per germline, CDR1 SNHLY and CDR2 FYNNEI. This CDR3 comprises 13 residues. V gave up 6 bases and J gave up 4 bases, with 10 bases separating them. DNA of the CDR3: TGTGCCAGCAGCCCGGGAGTTTACAATGAGCAGTTCTTC. Translation gives CASSPGVYNEQFF.

The rearrangement links TRBV6-1 to TRBJ2-5; TRBD1 matches 11 bases. Germline V lookup: CDR1 MNHNS, CDR2 SASEGT. Trimming removed 3 bases from V and 4 bases from J; junction bases left unmatched: 4. CDR3 length: 15 amino acids. CDR3 bases: TGTGCCAGCAGTGAGGGGACAGGGGGGAGAGAGACCCAGTACTTC. Encoded protein: CASSEGTGGRETQYF.

This sequence joins TRBV7-9 and TRBJ1-5; 8 bases match TRBD1. V gave up 5 bases and J gave up 3 bases; unmatched junction bases: 6. This CDR3 contains 15 residues. Germline CDR1 is SEHNR and CDR2 is FQNEAQ (reference sequence). The CDR3 loop is CASSPRDRLNQPQHF. The CDR3 DNA reads as TGTGCCAGCAGCCCCCGGGACAGGCTCAATCAGCCCCAGCATTTT. Together with reference TRBV7-9 and TRBJ1-5, the CDR3 gives the full variable domain: DTGVSQNPRHKITKRGQNVTFRCDPISEHNRLYWYRQTLGQGPEFLTYFQNEAQLEKSRLLSDRFSAERPKGSFSTLEIQRTEQGDSAMYLCASSPRDRLNQPQHFGDGTRLSIL.

The CDR3, as DNA: TGTGCCAGCAGTGGACAGGTACCGGGCACTGAAGCTTTCTTT. Its protein product is CASSGQVPGTEAFF. V is TRBV2 and J is TRBJ1-1; D possibly corresponds to TRBD1 (6 bases). V lost 4 bases and J 4 bases, leaving 13 bases between the germline ends. Germline V lookup: CDR1 SNHLY, CDR2 FYNNEI. There are 14 residues in the CDR3.

This sequence joins TRBV25-1 and TRBJ2-3; D ambiguous. Germline V gives CDR1 MGHDK, CDR2 SYGVNS. This CDR3 has 12 residues. V was pared by 4 bases and J by 6 bases, with 8 bases between. As DNA, the CDR3 is TGTGCCAGCAGTGGGTCGCTGGATACGCAGTATTTT. Its translation: CASSGSLDTQYF.

CDR3 region: CASSLGRQGWEKLFF. The CDR3, as DNA: TGTGCCAGCAGCTTAGGCCGTCAGGGTTGGGAAAAACTGTTTTTT. This rearrangement joins TRBV13 to TRBJ1-4; D is possibly TRBD1 (5 bases). Germline V lookup: CDR1 PRHDT, CDR2 FYEKMQ (reference sequence). Trimming pared 0 bases from V and 8 bases from J, leaving 13 bases between. CDR3 length: 15 amino acids.

The chain employs TRBV5-1 and TRBJ2-3; D is undetermined. The germline CDR1 and CDR2 sequences are SGHRS and YFSETQ. V was cut by 5 bases and J by 2 bases, with 6 bases left in between. The CDR3 is 12 residues long. The DNA for the CDR3 is TGCGCCAGCAGGGGAAACACAGATACGCAGTATTTT. This encodes CASRGNTDTQYF.

CDR3 loop: CASSLFGEGQGYNEQFF. DNA of the CDR3: TGCGCCAGCAGCCTTTTTGGTGAGGGACAGGGCTACAATGAGCAGTTCTTC. V gene TRBV4-1 combines with J gene TRBJ2-1; 9 positions match TRBD1. V was pared by 4 bases and J by 3 bases, with 10 bases of the junction left unmatched. Germline V gene lookup returns CDR1 MGHRA and CDR2 YSYEKL. There are 17 residues in the CDR3.

V gene TRBV19 combines with J gene TRBJ1-3, with D tentatively TRBD1 (6 bases). This CDR3 region has 15 residues. V lost 4 bases and J lost 2, with 12 bases in between. Germline V gives CDR1 LNHDA, CDR2 SQIVND (reference sequence). CDR3 sequence: CASSTWGGPGNTIYF. CDR3 nucleotides: TGTGCCAGTAGTACCTGGGGGGGGCCTGGAAACACCATATATTTT.

The gene calls are TRBV21-1 and TRBJ2-7; the D call TRBD1 from the table was never checked on the DNA. TRBV21-1 counts as a pseudogene. The CDR3 is 14 amino acids. The DNA of the CDR3 is TGTGCCAGCAGCAAGGGACAGGGGAAATACGAGCAGTACTTC. Residues: CASSKGQGKYEQYF.